These 8 T cell receptor beta chains came from one sample sequenced in a study of long-term antiretroviral therapy in people with HIV. Version v3.0 of the immunoSEQ assay ran at survey level. The method was immunoSEQ multiplex PCR; TCRdb's version includes in-frame clones alone and lacks a portion of them. The repertoire holds tens of thousands of clones, with approximately 80% as singletons. The source was unsorted PBMCs, collected 0.3 years after starting antiretroviral therapy. Source of these receptors: a man in his forties with HIV.

V usage is TRBV5-1 and J usage is TRBJ2-5, with D uncertain. V dropped 4 bases and J dropped 4 bases, with 20 bases sitting between them. Germline-derived CDR1 and CDR2 are SGHRS and YFSETQ. This CDR3 is built from 16 residues. The CDR3 bases are TGCGCCAGCAGCGATAGGTGGAGTCAGGAAATAGAGACCCAGTACTTC. Its translation: CASSDRWSQEIETQYF.

The chain's CDR3 is CASSPGGGYTF. CDR3 bases: TGTGCCAGCAGCCCAGGGGGCGGCTACACCTTC. This chain uses TRBV2 with TRBJ1-2, with 8 bases fitting TRBD1. Trimming took 6 bases from V and 8 from J; bases not matched to a gene: 2. The V gene's germline CDR1 is SNHLY and CDR2 FYNNEI. There are 11 residues in the CDR3.

V and J are TRBV4-1 and TRBJ1-2; the match to TRBD1 covers 7 bases. Looked up from germline, CDR1 is MGHRA and CDR2 is YSYEKL. Germline trimming cut 0 bases from V and 7 bases from J; bases unmatched to any gene: 5. The length of the CDR3 is 14 residues. CDR3 coding DNA: TGCGCCAGCAGCCAAGACTCTAGGGGGCTTGGCTACACCTTC. This encodes CASSQDSRGLGYTF.

The J gene is TRBJ2-7, the V gene TRBV7-6; no clear D gene. Germline V gene sequence: CDR1 SGHVS, CDR2 FNYEAQ. V was cut by 1 base and J by 0 bases, with 7 bases left in between. The CDR3 sequence is 14 residues long. The CDR3 region is CASSLEQSSYEQYF. The CDR3, as DNA: TGTGCCAGCAGCTTAGAACAGAGCTCCTACGAGCAGTACTTC.

The genes are TRBV5-4 and TRBJ1-4; 7 nucleotides match TRBD1. Germline CDR1 and CDR2: SGHNT and YYREEE (reference sequence). After removal of 4 bases from V and 6 bases from J, the junction contained 6 bases not matched to a gene. The CDR3 contains 14 residues. The CDR3 nucleotides are TGTGCCAGCAGCAACAGGGGTGGGGATGAAAAACTGTTTTTT. This translates into CASSNRGGDEKLFF.

The chain couples TRBV4-1 to TRBJ1-1; TRBD1 is a possible D gene (6 bases). CDR3 size: 14 residues. The V gene lost 6 bases and the J gene lost 0 bases, with 11 bases spanning the gap. Germline V gives CDR1 MGHRA, CDR2 YSYEKL. The CDR3 region is CASRDRSMNTEAFF. CDR3 DNA sequence: TGCGCCAGCAGGGACAGAAGCATGAACACTGAAGCTTTCTTT.

This chain uses TRBV28 with TRBJ2-2, with 8 bases identical to TRBD2. The germline V gene encodes CDR1 MDHEN and CDR2 SYDVKM. Trimming took 4 bases from V and 6 from J; bases not matched to a gene: 10. The length of the CDR3 is 16 residues. The CDR3 spells CASSSRRGGGSGELFF. In DNA form, the CDR3 reads TGTGCCAGCAGTTCCCGTCGGGGGGGCGGTTCCGGGGAGCTGTTTTTT.

This chain joins TRBV7-2 and TRBJ2-5; D uncertain. The CDR3 covers 14 residues. The V gene's germline CDR1 is SGHTA and CDR2 FQGNSA. Trimming removed 5 bases at V and 5 bases at J, with 15 bases between. Here the CDR3 reads CASSPTSIQETQYF. The CDR3 coding sequence is TGTGCCAGCAGCCCTACGAGCATCCAGGAGACCCAGTACTTC.